The 3 T cell receptor beta chains in this list originate from one sample, sequenced in a study of T-cell reconstitution after alpha-beta-depleted transplantation in children. Unique molecular identifiers were built into the TCRbeta library. One entry per CDR3 protein, called by TCRdb with MiXCR from the PCR reads. The sample consists of some 340,000 distinct CDR3 sequences, under 13% of them appearing once. This sample comprised PBMCs from the stem cell graft donor, obtained from the stem cell graft. The receptor source for this set is a human donor who donated a stem cell graft to a child with acute lymphoblastic leukemia.

This rearrangement joins TRBV12-3 or TRBV12-4 to TRBJ1-6; 12 positions match TRBD1. J lost 7 bases, V lost 4 bases, and 8 bases had no gene match. CDR3 length equals 17 residues. The CDR3 protein is CASSWGDRGRGNSPLHF. The CDR3, as DNA: TGTGCCAGCAGTTGGGGGGACAGGGGGCGGGGAAATTCACCCCTCCACTTT.

The V gene is TRBV20-1, the J gene TRBJ2-7, with a possible D match to TRBD2 (5 bases). The CDR3 has 14 amino acids. Germline CDR1 is DFQATT and CDR2 is SNEGSKA (reference sequence). The ends were cut back, 3 bases at V and 2 bases at J, with 14 bases in the middle. CDR3 sequence reads: CSASRGGTTYEQYF. In DNA form, the CDR3 reads TGCAGTGCTAGCCGGGGTGGCACCACCTACGAGCAGTACTTC.

The CDR3 DNA sequence: TGCGCCAGCAGCTTGGAAGGTGGAATACCCTACGAGCAGTACTTC. It codes for CASSLEGGIPYEQYF. This chain uses TRBV5-1 with TRBJ2-7, with D unresolved. The CDR3 consists of 15 residues. Germline lookup yields CDR1 SGHRS and CDR2 YFSETQ. V was trimmed by 0 bases and J by 2 bases, leaving 12 bases between them.